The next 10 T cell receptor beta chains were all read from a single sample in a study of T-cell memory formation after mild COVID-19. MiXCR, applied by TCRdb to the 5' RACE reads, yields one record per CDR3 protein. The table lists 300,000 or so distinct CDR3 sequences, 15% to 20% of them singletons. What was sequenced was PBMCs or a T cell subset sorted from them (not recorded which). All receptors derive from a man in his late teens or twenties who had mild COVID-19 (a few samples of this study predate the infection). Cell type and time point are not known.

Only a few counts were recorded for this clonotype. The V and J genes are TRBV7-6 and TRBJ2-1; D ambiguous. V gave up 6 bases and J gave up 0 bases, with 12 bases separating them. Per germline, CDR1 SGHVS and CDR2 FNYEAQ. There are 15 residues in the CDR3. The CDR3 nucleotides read TGTGCCAGCAGTCACCAGGAGAGCTCCTACAATGAGCAGTTCTTC. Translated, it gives CASSHQESSYNEQFF.

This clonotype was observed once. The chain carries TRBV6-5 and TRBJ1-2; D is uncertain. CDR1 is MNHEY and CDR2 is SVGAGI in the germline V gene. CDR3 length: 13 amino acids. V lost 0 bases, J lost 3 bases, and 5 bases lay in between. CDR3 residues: CASSYSLDYGYTF. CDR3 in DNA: TGTGCCAGCAGTTACTCGCTAGACTATGGCTACACCTTC.

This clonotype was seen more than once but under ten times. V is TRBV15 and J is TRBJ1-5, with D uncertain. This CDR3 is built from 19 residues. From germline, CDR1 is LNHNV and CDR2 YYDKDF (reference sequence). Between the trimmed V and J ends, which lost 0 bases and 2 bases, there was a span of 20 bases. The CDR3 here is CATSRDQVVDWEGNQPQHF. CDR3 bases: TGTGCCACCAGCAGAGATCAAGTCGTGGATTGGGAGGGCAATCAGCCCCAGCATTTT.

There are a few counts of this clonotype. The CDR3 region is CASSRHRTGSAGELFF. The CDR3 nucleotides are TGTGCCAGCAGCCGTCATCGGACAGGGAGTGCCGGGGAGCTGTTTTTT. The J gene is TRBJ2-2, the V gene TRBV7-9; 8 positions agree with TRBD1. This CDR3 has 16 residues. CDR1 and CDR2 (germline): SEHNR, FQNEAQ (reference sequence). V lost 5 bases to trimming and J lost 6 bases; unmatched junction nucleotides: 11.

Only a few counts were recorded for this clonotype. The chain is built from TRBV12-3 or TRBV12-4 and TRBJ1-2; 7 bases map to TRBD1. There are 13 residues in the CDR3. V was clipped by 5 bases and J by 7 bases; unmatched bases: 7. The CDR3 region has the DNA TGTGCCAGCAGTACCGACAGGGTGCGTGGCTACACCTTC. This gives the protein CASSTDRVRGYTF.

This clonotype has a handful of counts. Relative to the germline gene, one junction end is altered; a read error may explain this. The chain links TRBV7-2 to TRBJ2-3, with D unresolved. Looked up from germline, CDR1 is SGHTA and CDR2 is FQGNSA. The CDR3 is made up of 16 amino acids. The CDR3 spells CARSLKSRVPTDTQYF. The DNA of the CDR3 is TGTGCCAGAAGCTTAAAGAGCCGCGTCCCCACAGATACGCAGTATTTT.

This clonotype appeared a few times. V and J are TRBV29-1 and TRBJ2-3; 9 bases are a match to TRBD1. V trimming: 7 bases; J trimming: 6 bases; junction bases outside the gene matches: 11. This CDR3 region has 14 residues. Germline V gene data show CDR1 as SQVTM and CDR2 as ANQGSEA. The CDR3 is CSGSGQGGSDTQYF. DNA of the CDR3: TGCAGCGGGTCGGGACAGGGTGGTTCGGATACGCAGTATTTT.

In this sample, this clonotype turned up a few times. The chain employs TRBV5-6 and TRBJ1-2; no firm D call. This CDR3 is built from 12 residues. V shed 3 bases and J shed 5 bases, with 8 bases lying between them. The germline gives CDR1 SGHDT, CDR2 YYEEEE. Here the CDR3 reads CASSSTLYGYTF. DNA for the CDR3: TGTGCCAGCAGCTCGACGTTATATGGCTACACCTTC. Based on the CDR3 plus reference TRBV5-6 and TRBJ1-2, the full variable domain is DAGVTQSPTHLIKTRGQQVTLRCSPKSGHDTVSWYQQALGQGPQFIFQYYEEEERQRGNFPDRFSGHQFPNYSSELNVNALLLGDSALYLCASSSTLYGYTFGSGTRLTVV.

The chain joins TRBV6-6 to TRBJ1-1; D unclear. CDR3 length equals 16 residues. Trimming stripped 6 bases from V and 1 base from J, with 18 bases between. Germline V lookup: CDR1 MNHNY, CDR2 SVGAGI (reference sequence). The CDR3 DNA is TGTGCCAGCAGCCCCTTAGGGTGGGAGGAGAACACTGAAGCTTTCTTT. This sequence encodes CASSPLGWEENTEAFF.

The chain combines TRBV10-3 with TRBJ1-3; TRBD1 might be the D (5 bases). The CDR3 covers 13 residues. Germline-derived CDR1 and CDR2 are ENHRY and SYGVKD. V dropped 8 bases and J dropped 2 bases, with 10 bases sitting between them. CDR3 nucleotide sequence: TGTGCCATCGGGCAGGGAACTGGAAACACCATATATTTT. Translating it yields CAIGQGTGNTIYF.